One sample yielded the 25 T cell receptor beta chains listed below, sequenced in a study of blood T cell repertoires in COVID-19 (dated by TCRdb to 2019 to 2021). Library preparation used the immunoSEQ multiplex PCR assay. As stored in TCRdb, this immuneACCESS dataset retains in-frame rearrangements with V and J assigned. A fraction of the clones does not appear; measured against another copy, unresolved V genes explain less than half of the discrepancy, and the remainder lacks a known reason. Recorded for this sample are roughly 80,000 clones; roughly 80% of them occurred a single time. About 9.9% of the sample lies in the top ten. Sequences were obtained from peripheral blood. The receptor source for this set is a human donor in a cohort sampled during active COVID-19.

This clone was recorded once. The chain is built from TRBV19 and TRBJ2-7; D is perhaps TRBD1 (6 bases). CDR3 size: 13 residues. With 9 bases removed from V and 3 bases from J, the gap between germline ends came to 15 bases. CDR1 and CDR2 (germline): LNHDA, SQIVND (reference sequence). The CDR3 DNA reads as TGTGCCAGCCTAACAGGGTTAGGCTACGAGCAGTACTTC. This sequence encodes CASLTGLGYEQYF.

The gene calls are TRBV5-6 and TRBJ1-1, with 7 positions matching TRBD1. Losses at the gene ends were 7 bases for V and 4 bases for J; bases not matched to a gene: 13. The germline CDR1 and CDR2 sequences are SGHDT and YYEEEE. The CDR3 length is 15 residues. The CDR3 nucleotides are TGTGCCAGCGACAGGGTCAATCCTTGGGGCACTGAAGCTTTCTTT. The encoded protein is CASDRVNPWGTEAFF.

This clone came up once. This chain uses TRBV5-1 with TRBJ1-5, with 7 bases aligning to TRBD1. From germline, CDR1 is SGHRS and CDR2 YFSETQ. V dropped 0 bases and J dropped 1; count of bases not matched to a gene: 7. CDR3 length: 17 amino acids. The DNA for the CDR3 is TGCGCCAGCAGCTTGGTGGCAGGGGGAATCAGCAATCAGCCCCAGCATTTT. This translates into CASSLVAGGISNQPQHF.

The V call is TRBV2, the J call TRBJ1-1, with D unclear. The V gene's germline CDR1 is SNHLY and CDR2 FYNNEI. V lost 5 bases and J 11 bases, leaving 9 bases between the germline ends. The CDR3 is 10 amino acids. The CDR3 nucleotides are TGTGCCAGCAGTTACGCCAGGGCTTTCTTT. Translated: CASSYARAFF.

V is TRBV6-5 and J is TRBJ1-5; perhaps TRBD1 as D (6 bases). The length of the CDR3 is 15 residues. With 6 bases removed from V and 10 bases from J, the gap between germline ends came to 22 bases. CDR1 is MNHEY and CDR2 is SVGAGI in the germline V gene. CDR3 region: CASSATGSGIIPQHF. The CDR3 bases are TGTGCCAGCAGCGCCACAGGGTCGGGAATCATCCCCCAGCATTTT.

The chain uses TRBV3-1 (or the pseudogene TRBV3-2) and TRBJ2-5; possibly TRBD2 for D (5 bases). This CDR3 is 12 amino acids long. With 4 bases removed from V and 4 bases from J, the gap between germline ends came to 7 bases. Germline V gene data show CDR1 as LGHDT and CDR2 as YNNKEL (reference sequence). CDR3 bases: TGTGCCAGCAGCCGAGGAGGAGAGACCCAGTACTTC. Translated: CASSRGGETQYF.

V is TRBV5-4 and J is TRBJ2-5, with a possible D match to TRBD2 (6 bases). Germline V gene lookup returns CDR1 SGHNT and CDR2 YYREEE (reference sequence). The V and J ends lost 0 bases and 7 bases respectively, with 16 bases between them. The CDR3 consists of 15 residues. The CDR3 sequence is CASSLAGDLIGTQYF. CDR3 in DNA: TGTGCCAGCAGCTTGGCCGGGGACTTAATCGGGACCCAGTACTTC. Drawing the rest from reference TRBV5-4 and TRBJ2-5, the complete variable domain is ETGVTQSPTHLIKTRGQQVTLRCSSQSGHNTVSWYQQALGQGPQFIFQYYREEENGRGNFPPRFSGLQFPNYSSELNVNALELDDSALYLCASSLAGDLIGTQYFGPGTRLLVL.

V usage is TRBV7-2 and J usage is TRBJ2-1; possibly TRBD1 for D (5 bases). Trimming stripped 0 bases from V and 5 bases from J, with 5 bases between. This CDR3 is 13 amino acids long. Germline CDR1 and CDR2: SGHTA and FQGNSA. The CDR3 nucleotides are TGTGCCAGCAGCTTAGCCAGGGACAATGAGCAGTTCTTC. Translation: CASSLARDNEQFF.

V gene TRBV4-3 combines with J gene TRBJ1-2, with 12 positions matching TRBD1. The germline gives CDR1 LGHNA, CDR2 YSLEER. This CDR3 comprises 18 residues. Losses at the gene ends were 4 bases for V and 2 bases for J; bases not matched to a gene: 11. CDR3 sequence (DNA): TGCGCCAGCAGCCCGCGACTGGGACAGGGGGCCTCCAACTATGGCTACACCTTC. Translation gives CASSPRLGQGASNYGYTF.

This rearrangement joins TRBV3-1 (or the pseudogene TRBV3-2) to TRBJ1-6, with a possible D match to TRBD1 (6 bases). The V end was cut by 4 bases, the J end by 10 bases, with 17 bases between. CDR3 size: 15 residues. CDR1 and CDR2 (germline): LGHDT, YNNKEL (reference sequence). The CDR3 bases are TGTGCCAGCAGCCCCGTACAGGGTCCGGAATCACCCCTCCACTTT. This translates into CASSPVQGPESPLHF.

The chain recombines TRBV30 with TRBJ2-1, with D hard to call. The CDR3 has 14 amino acids. Germline CDR1 GTSNPN, CDR2 SVGIG (reference sequence). V was shortened by 4 bases and J by 6 bases, with 16 bases between the two germline ends. CDR3 loop: CAWKVGSLGNEQFF. The DNA for the CDR3 is TGTGCCTGGAAGGTCGGTAGCTTAGGCAATGAGCAGTTCTTC. Drawing the rest from reference TRBV30 and TRBJ2-1, the complete variable domain is SQTIHQWPATLVQPVGSPLSLECTVEGTSNPNLYWYRQAAGRGLQLLFYSVGIGQISSEVPQNLSASRPQDRQFILSSKKLLLSDSGFYLCAWKVGSLGNEQFFGPGTRLTVL.

This clone was observed a handful of times. The CDR3 loop is CAWSSFLSWTANTEAFF. CDR3 sequence (DNA): TGTGCCTGGAGTTCATTTTTGTCATGGACAGCGAACACTGAAGCTTTCTTT. J is TRBJ1-1 and V is TRBV30; perhaps TRBD1 as D (6 bases). V lost 2 bases to trimming and J lost 1 base, with 20 bases between them. CDR1 and CDR2 from the germline V gene are GTSNPN and SVGIG (reference sequence). CDR3 size: 17 residues.

This clone came up a few times. The gene calls are TRBV9 and TRBJ2-7; TRBD1 might be the D (6 bases). CDR1 is SGDLS, CDR2 YYNGEE, per germline. Trimming shortened V by 3 bases and J by 0 bases, and 13 bases separated the two germline ends. The CDR3 totals 15 residues. The chain's CDR3 is CASSGSRGLSYEQYF. The CDR3 DNA is TGTGCCAGCAGCGGCTCCAGGGGCCTCTCCTACGAGCAGTACTTC.

The chain uses TRBV3-1 (or the pseudogene TRBV3-2) and TRBJ1-1; D is uncertain. The CDR3 has 13 amino acids. Germline loops: CDR1 LGHDT, CDR2 YNNKEL (reference sequence). V lost 0 bases and J 11 bases, leaving 13 bases between the germline ends. The CDR3 loop is CASSQERPRGAFF. CDR3 DNA sequence: TGTGCCAGCAGCCAAGAGCGTCCAAGAGGGGCTTTCTTT.

J is TRBJ1-1 and V is TRBV27; 9 bases fit TRBD1. The germline CDR1 and CDR2 sequences are MNHEY and SMNVEV (reference sequence). V lost 4 bases and J lost 6; bases outside the gene matches: 6. The CDR3 has 14 residues. This CDR3 is CASSSGTGWPEAFF. CDR3 nucleotides: TGTGCCAGCAGTTCCGGGACAGGGTGGCCTGAAGCTTTCTTT.

This clone has a handful of counts. V gene TRBV4-1 combines with J gene TRBJ1-2, with no clear D. Germline assignment: CDR1 MGHRA and CDR2 YSYEKL. Trimming left V 0 bases short and J 4 bases short, with 12 bases between. This CDR3 is built from 15 residues. CDR3 amino acids: CASSQDYGASYGYTF. The CDR3 nucleotides read TGCGCCAGCAGCCAAGACTACGGAGCCAGCTATGGCTACACCTTC.

The chain recombines TRBV2 with TRBJ2-5, with D possibly TRBD1 on 6 matching bases. CDR1 is SNHLY, CDR2 FYNNEI, per germline. V was trimmed by 4 bases and J by 7 bases, leaving 13 bases between them. The CDR3 spans 13 residues. CDR3 in amino acids: CASSGQDGVTQYF. The DNA for the CDR3 is TGTGCCAGCAGTGGACAGGACGGCGTGACCCAGTACTTC.

J is TRBJ1-2 and V is TRBV2; tentatively, D is TRBD1 (6 bases). Trimming cost V 10 bases and J 4 bases, with 16 bases left between them. Per germline, CDR1 SNHLY and CDR2 FYNNEI. The CDR3 runs 13 residues. The CDR3 DNA is TGTGCCACAAGACAGGTGATCGGCTATGGCTACACCTTC. This sequence encodes CATRQVIGYGYTF.

The chain has TRBV14 and TRBJ1-6; D gene unclear. Germline CDR1 is SGHDN and CDR2 is FVKESK. V was pared by 3 bases and J by 0 bases, with 9 bases between. The CDR3 extends over 16 amino acids. CDR3 amino acids: CASSHKISSYNSPLHF. DNA of the CDR3: TGTGCCAGCAGCCACAAAATCAGCTCCTATAATTCACCCCTCCACTTT.

V and J are TRBV5-4 and TRBJ2-5, with TRBD2 matching 12 bases. Germline assignment: CDR1 SGHNT and CDR2 YYREEE (reference sequence). V shed 0 bases and J 2 bases; nucleotides not matched to a gene: 2. This CDR3 contains 16 residues. CDR3 residues: CASSLAGTSGQETQYF. The CDR3 DNA is TGTGCCAGCAGCTTGGCGGGGACTAGCGGGCAAGAGACCCAGTACTTC.

J is TRBJ1-1 and V is TRBV28, with a possible D match to TRBD1 (5 bases). With 3 bases removed from V and 2 bases from J, the gap between germline ends came to 10 bases. CDR1 and CDR2 (germline): MDHEN, SYDVKM. The CDR3 covers 14 residues. Here the CDR3 reads CASSLKGFNTEAFF. CDR3 in DNA: TGTGCCAGCAGTTTGAAGGGGTTTAACACTGAAGCTTTCTTT.

J is TRBJ1-2 and V is TRBV28; the D is unclear. CDR1 and CDR2 from the germline V gene are MDHEN and SYDVKM. The V end lost 7 bases, the J end lost 1 base, and 13 bases lay between the germline ends. The CDR3 totals 14 residues. The CDR3 DNA sequence: TGTGCCAGCACCCATCAACGGAGTAACTATGGCTACACCTTC. Its translation: CASTHQRSNYGYTF.

The chain recombines TRBV15 with TRBJ2-7, with TRBD2 matching 7 bases. The V gene's germline CDR1 is LNHNV and CDR2 YYDKDF (reference sequence). The CDR3 totals 14 residues. V was pared by 1 base and J by 0 bases, with 0 bases of the junction left unmatched. This CDR3 reads CATSRGGGSYEQYF. CDR3 bases: TGTGCCACCAGCAGAGGGGGGGGCTCCTACGAGCAGTACTTC.

V is TRBV12-2 and J is TRBJ2-5; the table's D call, TRBD1, has no DNA check behind it. TRBV12-2 is described as a pseudogene. The CDR3 contains 15 residues. CDR3 sequence reads: CASLQGGRGQETQYF. CDR3 DNA sequence: TGTGCAAGTCTCCAGGGCGGCAGGGGCCAAGAGACCCAGTACTTC.

V and J are TRBV7-9 and TRBJ2-7; 9 nucleotides match TRBD2. Germline trimming cut 4 bases from V and 7 bases from J; bases unmatched to any gene: 5. The CDR3 has 13 amino acids. Germline lookup yields CDR1 SEHNR and CDR2 FQNEAQ (reference sequence). The CDR3, as DNA: TGTGCCAGCAGCTGGGGACTAGCCTGGGAGCAGTACTTC. This codes for CASSWGLAWEQYF.